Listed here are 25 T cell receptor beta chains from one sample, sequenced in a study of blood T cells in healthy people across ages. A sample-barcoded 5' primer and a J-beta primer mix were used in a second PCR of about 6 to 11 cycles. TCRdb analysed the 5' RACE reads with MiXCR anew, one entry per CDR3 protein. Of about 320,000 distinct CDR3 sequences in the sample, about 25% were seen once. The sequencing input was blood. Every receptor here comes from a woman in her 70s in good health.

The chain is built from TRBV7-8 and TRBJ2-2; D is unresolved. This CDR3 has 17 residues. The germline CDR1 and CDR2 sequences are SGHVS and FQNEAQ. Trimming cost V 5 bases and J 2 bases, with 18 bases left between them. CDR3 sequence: CASSPNMSRLNTGELFF. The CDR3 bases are TGTGCCAGCAGCCCAAATATGTCGAGATTAAACACCGGGGAGCTGTTTTTT.

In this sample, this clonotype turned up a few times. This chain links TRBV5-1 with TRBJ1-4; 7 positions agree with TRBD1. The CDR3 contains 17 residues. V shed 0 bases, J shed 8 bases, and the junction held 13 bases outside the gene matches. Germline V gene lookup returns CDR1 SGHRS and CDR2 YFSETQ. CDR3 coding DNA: TGCGCCAGCAGCTTGGCAAGTGGGAGGGGGCTGCGAGAAAAACTGTTTTTT. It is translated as CASSLASGRGLREKLFF.

The DNA for the CDR3 is TGTGCCAGCAGTTTACTTGGGGGGCTTATGGATGAAAAACTGTTTTTT. It codes for CASSLLGGLMDEKLFF. J is TRBJ1-4 and V is TRBV28; possible D gene TRBD1, 6 bases. This CDR3 comprises 16 residues. CDR1 is MDHEN, CDR2 SYDVKM, per germline. V was clipped by 2 bases and J by 6 bases, with 16 bases between them.

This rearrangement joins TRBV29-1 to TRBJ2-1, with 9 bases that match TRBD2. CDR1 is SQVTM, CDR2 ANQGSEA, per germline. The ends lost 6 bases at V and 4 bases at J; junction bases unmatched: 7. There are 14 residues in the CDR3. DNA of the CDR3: TGCAGCGTCAACCTGAGCGGGAGGTACAATGAGCAGTTCTTC. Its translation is CSVNLSGRYNEQFF.

CDR3 DNA sequence: TGTGCCAGCAGTTCTCGGACTAGTATGGGGGGCCAGTTCTTC. Translation gives CASSSRTSMGGQFF. The genes are TRBV6-5 and TRBJ2-5, with TRBD2 as a possible D gene (7 bases). The J call may be wrong; the DNA end is better matched by TRBJ2-1. Germline lookup yields CDR1 MNHEY and CDR2 SVGAGI. The CDR3 is 14 amino acids.

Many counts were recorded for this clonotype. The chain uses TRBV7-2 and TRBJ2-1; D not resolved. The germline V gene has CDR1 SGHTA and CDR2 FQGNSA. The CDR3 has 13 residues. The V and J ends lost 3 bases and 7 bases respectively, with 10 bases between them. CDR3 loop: CASSFTGLNEQFF. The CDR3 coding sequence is TGTGCCAGCAGCTTTACCGGCCTAAATGAGCAGTTCTTC.

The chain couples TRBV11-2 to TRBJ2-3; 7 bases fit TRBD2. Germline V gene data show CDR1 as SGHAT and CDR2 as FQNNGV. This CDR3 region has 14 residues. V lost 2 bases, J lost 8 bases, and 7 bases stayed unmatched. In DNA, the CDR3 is TGTGCCAGCAGCTTATTCGGGACTATCGGTACGCAGTATTTT. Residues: CASSLFGTIGTQYF.

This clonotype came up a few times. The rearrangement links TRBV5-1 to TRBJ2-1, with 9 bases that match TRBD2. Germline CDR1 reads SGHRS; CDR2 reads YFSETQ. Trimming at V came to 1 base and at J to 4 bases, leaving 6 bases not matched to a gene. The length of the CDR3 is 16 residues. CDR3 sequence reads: CASSLFPAGGYNEQFF. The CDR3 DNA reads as TGCGCCAGCAGCTTGTTTCCGGCGGGAGGGTACAATGAGCAGTTCTTC.

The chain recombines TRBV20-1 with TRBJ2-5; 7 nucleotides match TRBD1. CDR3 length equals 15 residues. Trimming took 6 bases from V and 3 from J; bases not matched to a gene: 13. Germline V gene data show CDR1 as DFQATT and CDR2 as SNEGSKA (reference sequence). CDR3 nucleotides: TGCAGTGCGACTAAACAGGGGCTCCTGGAAGAGACCCAGTACTTC. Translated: CSATKQGLLEETQYF.

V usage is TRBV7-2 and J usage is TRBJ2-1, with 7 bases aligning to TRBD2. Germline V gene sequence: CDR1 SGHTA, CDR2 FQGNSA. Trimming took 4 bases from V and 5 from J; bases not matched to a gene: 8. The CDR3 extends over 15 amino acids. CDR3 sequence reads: CASSSLADRHNEQFF. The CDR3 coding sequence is TGTGCCAGCAGCTCGCTAGCGGACCGCCACAATGAGCAGTTCTTC.

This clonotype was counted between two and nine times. The CDR3 nucleotides read TGTGCCAGCAGGGGGGGCCTAAGCTACGAGCAGTACTTC. Translating it yields CASRGGLSYEQYF. This rearrangement joins TRBV12-3 or TRBV12-4 to TRBJ2-5, with D perhaps given as TRBD1 or TRBD2 (6 bases each). Matching the DNA end better, TRBJ2-7 makes the J call doubtful. The CDR3 consists of 13 residues.

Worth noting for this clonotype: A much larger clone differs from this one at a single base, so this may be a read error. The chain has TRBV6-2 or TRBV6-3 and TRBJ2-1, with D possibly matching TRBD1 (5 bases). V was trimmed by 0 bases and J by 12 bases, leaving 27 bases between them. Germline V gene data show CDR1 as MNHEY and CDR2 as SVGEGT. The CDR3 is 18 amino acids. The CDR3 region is CASSYSMVRWQGTDGQFF. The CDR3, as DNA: TGTGCCAGCAGTTACTCGATGGTCAGGTGGCAGGGAACGGATGGGCAGTTCTTC.

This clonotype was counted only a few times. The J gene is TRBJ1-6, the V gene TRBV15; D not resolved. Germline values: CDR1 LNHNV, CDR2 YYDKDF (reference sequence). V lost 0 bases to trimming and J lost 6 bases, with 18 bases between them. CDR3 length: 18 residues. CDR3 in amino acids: CATSRDLPRGTANSPLHF. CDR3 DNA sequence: TGTGCCACCAGCAGAGATCTCCCTAGAGGAACCGCTAATTCACCCCTCCACTTT.

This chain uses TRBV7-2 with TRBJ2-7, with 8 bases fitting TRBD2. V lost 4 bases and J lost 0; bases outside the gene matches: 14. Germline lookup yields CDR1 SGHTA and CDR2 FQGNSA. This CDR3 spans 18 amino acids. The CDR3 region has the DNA TGTGCCAGCAGCTCCGGGTCGGCAGGAGCGGGAGCCTCCTACGAGCAGTACTTC. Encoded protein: CASSSGSAGAGASYEQYF. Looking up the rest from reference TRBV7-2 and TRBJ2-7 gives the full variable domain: GAGVSQSPSNKVTEKGKDVELRCDPISGHTALYWYRQSLGQGLEFLIYFQGNSAPDKSGLPSDRFSAERTGGSVSTLTIQRTQQEDSAVYLCASSSGSAGAGASYEQYFGPGTRLTVT.

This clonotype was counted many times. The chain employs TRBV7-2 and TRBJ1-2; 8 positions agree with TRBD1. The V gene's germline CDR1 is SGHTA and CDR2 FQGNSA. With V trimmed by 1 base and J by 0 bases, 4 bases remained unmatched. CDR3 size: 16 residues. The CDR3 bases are TGTGCCAGCAGCTTAGACGCAGGGGGCGCTAACTATGGCTACACCTTC. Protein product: CASSLDAGGANYGYTF.

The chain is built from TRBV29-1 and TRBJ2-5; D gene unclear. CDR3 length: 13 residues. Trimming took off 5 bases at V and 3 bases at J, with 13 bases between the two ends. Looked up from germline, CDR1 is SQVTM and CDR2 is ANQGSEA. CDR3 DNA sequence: TGCAGCGTTAGGGCACGGCTTAAAGAGACCCAGTACTTC. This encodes CSVRARLKETQYF.

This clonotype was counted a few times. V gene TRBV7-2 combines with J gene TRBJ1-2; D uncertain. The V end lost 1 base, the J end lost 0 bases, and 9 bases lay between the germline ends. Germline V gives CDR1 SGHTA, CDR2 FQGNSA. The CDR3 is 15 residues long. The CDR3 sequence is CASSLDGNSNYGYTF. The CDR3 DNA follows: TGTGCCAGCAGCTTAGATGGGAATTCTAACTATGGCTACACCTTC.

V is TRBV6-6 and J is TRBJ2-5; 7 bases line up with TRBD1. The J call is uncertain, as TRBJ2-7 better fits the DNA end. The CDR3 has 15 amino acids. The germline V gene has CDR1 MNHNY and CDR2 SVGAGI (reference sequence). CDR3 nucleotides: TGTGCCAGCAGTTACCCCCGGGACAGAACCTACGAGCAGTACTTC. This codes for CASSYPRDRTYEQYF.

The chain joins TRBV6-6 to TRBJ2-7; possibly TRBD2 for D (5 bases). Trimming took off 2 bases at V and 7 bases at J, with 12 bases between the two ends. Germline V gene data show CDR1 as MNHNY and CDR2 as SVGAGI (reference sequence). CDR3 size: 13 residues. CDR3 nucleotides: TGTGCCAGCAGTTACCCGACGGGGAGAGAGCAGTACTTC. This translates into CASSYPTGREQYF.

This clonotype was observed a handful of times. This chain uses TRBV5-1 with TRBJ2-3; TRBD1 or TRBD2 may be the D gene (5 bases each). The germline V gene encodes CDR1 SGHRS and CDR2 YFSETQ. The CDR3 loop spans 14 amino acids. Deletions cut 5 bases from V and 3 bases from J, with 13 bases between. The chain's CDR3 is CASSAVGGTDTQYF. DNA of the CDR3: TGCGCCAGCAGTGCAGTTGGGGGAACAGATACGCAGTATTTT.

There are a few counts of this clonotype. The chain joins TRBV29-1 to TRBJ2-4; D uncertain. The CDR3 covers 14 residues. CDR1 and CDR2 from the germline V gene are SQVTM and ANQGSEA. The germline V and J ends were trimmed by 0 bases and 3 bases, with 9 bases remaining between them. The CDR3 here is CSVEDMGNKNIQYF. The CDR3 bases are TGCAGCGTTGAAGATATGGGGAACAAAAACATTCAGTACTTC. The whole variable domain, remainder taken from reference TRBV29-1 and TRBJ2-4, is SAVISQKPSRDICQRGTSLTIQCQVDSQVTMMFWYRQQPGQSLTLIATANQGSEATYESGFVIDKFPISRPNLTFSTLTVSNMSPEDSSIYLCSVEDMGNKNIQYFGAGTRLSVL.

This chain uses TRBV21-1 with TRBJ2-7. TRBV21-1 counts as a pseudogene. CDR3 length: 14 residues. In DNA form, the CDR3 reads TGTGCCAGCAGCAAAGGAGGAACGGACTACGGGCAGTACTTC. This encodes CASSKGGTDYGQYF.

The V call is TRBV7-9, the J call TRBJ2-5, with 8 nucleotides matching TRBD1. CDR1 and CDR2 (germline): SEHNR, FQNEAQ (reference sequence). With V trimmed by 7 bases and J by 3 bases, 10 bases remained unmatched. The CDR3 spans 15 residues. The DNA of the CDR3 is TGTGCCAGCAACTCAGGACAGGGCGGAGAAGAGACCCAGTACTTC. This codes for CASNSGQGGEETQYF. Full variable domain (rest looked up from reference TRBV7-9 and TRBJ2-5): DTGVSQNPRHKITKRGQNVTFRCDPISEHNRLYWYRQTLGQGPEFLTYFQNEAQLEKSRLLSDRFSAERPKGSFSTLEIQRTEQGDSAMYLCASNSGQGGEETQYFGPGTRLLVL.

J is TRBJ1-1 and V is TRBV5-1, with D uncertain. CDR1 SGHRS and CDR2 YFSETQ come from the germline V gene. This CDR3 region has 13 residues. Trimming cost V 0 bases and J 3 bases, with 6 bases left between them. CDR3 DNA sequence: TGCGCCAGCAGCTTGGACGGGTACACTGAAGCTTTCTTT. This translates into CASSLDGYTEAFF. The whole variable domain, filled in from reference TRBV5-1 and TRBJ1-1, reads KAGVTQTPRYLIKTRGQQVTLSCSPISGHRSVSWYQQTPGQGLQFLFEYFSETQRNKGNFPGRFSGRQFSNSRSEMNVSTLELGDSALYLCASSLDGYTEAFFGQGTRLTVV.

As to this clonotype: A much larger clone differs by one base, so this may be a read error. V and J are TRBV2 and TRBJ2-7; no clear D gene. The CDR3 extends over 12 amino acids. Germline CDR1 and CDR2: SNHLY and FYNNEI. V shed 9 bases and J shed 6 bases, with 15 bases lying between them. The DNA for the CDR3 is TGTGCCAGTCGGACCGAATTCTGCGAGCAGTACTTC. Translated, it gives CASRTEFCEQYF.